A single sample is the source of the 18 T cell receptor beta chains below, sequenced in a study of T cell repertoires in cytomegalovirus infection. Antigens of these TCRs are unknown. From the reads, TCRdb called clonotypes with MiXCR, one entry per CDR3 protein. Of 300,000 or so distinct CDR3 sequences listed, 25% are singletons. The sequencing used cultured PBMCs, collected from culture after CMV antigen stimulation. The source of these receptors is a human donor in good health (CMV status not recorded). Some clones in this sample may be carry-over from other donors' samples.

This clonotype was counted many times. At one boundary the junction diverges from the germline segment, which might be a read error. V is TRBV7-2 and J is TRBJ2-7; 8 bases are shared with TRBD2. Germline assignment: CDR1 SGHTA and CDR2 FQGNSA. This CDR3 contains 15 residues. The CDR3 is CASSIAGTSFSEQYF. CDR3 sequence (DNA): TGTGCCAGCAGCATAGCCGGGACTAGTTTTAGCGAGCAGTACTTC.

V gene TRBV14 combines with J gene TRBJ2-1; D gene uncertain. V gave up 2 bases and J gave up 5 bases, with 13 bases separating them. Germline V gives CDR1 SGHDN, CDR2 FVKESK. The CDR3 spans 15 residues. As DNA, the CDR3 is TGTGCCAGCAGCCAAACAGCCACTCACAACAATGAGCAGTTCTTC. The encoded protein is CASSQTATHNNEQFF.

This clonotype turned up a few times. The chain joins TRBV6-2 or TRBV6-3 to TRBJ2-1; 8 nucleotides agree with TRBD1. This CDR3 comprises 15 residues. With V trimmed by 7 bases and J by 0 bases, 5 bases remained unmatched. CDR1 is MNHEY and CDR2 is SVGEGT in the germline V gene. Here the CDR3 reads CASNHRGSSYNEQFF. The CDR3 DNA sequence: TGTGCCAGCAATCACAGGGGGAGCTCCTACAATGAGCAGTTCTTC.

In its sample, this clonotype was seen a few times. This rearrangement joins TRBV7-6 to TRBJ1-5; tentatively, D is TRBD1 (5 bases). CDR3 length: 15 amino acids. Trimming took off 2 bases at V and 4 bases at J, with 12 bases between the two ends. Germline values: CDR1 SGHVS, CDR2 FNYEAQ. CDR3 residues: CASSLPGPTNQPQHF. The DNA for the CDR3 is TGTGCCAGCAGCTTACCGGGACCGACTAATCAGCCCCAGCATTTT.

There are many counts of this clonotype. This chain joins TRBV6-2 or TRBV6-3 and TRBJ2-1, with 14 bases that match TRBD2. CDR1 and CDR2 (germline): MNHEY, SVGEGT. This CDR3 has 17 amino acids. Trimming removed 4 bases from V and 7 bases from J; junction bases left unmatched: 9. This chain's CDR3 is CASSLTSGRAIGNEQFF. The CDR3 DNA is TGTGCCAGCAGTTTGACTAGCGGGAGGGCAATTGGGAATGAGCAGTTCTTC.

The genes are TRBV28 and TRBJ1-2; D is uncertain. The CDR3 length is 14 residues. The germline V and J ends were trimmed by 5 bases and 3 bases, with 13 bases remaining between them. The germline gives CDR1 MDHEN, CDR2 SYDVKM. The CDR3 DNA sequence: TGTGCCAGCAGTCCCGACACCTCCCACTATGGCTACACCTTC. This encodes CASSPDTSHYGYTF.

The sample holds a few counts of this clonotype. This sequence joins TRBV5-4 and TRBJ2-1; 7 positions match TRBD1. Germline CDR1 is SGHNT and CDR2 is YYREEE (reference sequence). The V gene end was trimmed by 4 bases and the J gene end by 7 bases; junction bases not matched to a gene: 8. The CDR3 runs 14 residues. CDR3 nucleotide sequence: TGTGCCAGCAGCGGACGGGACAGTACAAATGAGCAGTTCTTC. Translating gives CASSGRDSTNEQFF.

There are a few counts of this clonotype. The CDR3 loop reads CASSPVPSMNTEAFF. CDR3 bases: TGTGCCAGCAGCCCAGTTCCGAGCATGAACACTGAAGCTTTCTTT. The V call is TRBV7-8, the J call TRBJ1-1; D unclear. Trimming left V 5 bases short and J 0 bases short, with 13 bases between. From germline, CDR1 is SGHVS and CDR2 FQNEAQ. The CDR3 is 15 residues long. The full variable domain, rest sourced from reference TRBV7-8 and TRBJ1-1, is GAGVSQSPRYKVAKRGQDVALRCDPISGHVSLFWYQQALGQGPEFLTYFQNEAQLDKSGLPSDRFFAERPEGSVSTLKIQRTQQEDSAVYLCASSPVPSMNTEAFFGQGTRLTVV.

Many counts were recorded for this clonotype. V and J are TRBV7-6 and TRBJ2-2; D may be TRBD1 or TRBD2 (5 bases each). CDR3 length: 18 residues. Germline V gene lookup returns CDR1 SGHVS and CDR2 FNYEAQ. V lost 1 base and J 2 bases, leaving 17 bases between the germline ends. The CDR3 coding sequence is TGTGCCAGCAGCTTAGAGCCGTCGGGGACGGGCAACACCGGGGAGCTGTTTTTT. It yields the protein CASSLEPSGTGNTGELFF. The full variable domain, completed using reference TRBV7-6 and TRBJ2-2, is GAGVSQSPRYKVTKRGQDVALRCDPISGHVSLYWYRQALGQGPEFLTYFNYEAQQDKSGLPNDRFSAERPEGSISTLTIQRTEQRDSAMYRCASSLEPSGTGNTGELFFGEGSRLTVL.

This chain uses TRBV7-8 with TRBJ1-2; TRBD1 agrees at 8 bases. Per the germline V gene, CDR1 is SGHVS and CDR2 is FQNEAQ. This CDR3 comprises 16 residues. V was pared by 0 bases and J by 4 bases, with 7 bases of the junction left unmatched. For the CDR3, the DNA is TGTGCCAGCAGCTTAGCAAGGGACAGGCAGTTCTATGGCTACACCTTC. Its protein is CASSLARDRQFYGYTF.

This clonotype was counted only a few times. The CDR3 DNA reads as TGTGCCAGCAGCGGAGGGACTAGCGGGAGATTAACAGATACGCAGTATTTT. Protein product: CASSGGTSGRLTDTQYF. The chain recombines TRBV3-1 with TRBJ2-3, with 14 bases identical to TRBD2. The CDR3 totals 17 residues. With 5 bases clipped from V and 3 bases from J, the junction kept 7 bases outside the gene matches. Germline CDR1 reads LGHDT; CDR2 reads YNNKEL (reference sequence).

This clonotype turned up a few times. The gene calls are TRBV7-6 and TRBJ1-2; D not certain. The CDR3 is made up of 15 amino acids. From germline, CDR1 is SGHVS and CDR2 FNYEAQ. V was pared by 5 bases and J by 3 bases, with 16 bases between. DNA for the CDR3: TGTGCCAGCAGCCCCGCGAGTCGGACGGACTATGGCTACACCTTC. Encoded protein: CASSPASRTDYGYTF.

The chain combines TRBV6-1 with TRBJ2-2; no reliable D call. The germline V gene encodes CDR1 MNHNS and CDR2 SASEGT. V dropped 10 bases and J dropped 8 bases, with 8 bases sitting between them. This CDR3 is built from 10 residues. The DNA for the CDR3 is TGTGCCACGTGGCTGGGGGAGCTGTTTTTT. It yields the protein CATWLGELFF.

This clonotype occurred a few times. CDR3 in amino acids: CASSQGVEGNQPQHF. The CDR3 DNA is TGCGCCAGCAGCCAAGGTGTCGAGGGCAATCAGCCCCAGCATTTT. The chain recombines TRBV4-1 with TRBJ1-5, with unresolved D. In germline, CDR1 is MGHRA, CDR2 YSYEKL. This CDR3 has 15 residues. V dropped 1 base and J dropped 2 bases, with 9 bases sitting between them.

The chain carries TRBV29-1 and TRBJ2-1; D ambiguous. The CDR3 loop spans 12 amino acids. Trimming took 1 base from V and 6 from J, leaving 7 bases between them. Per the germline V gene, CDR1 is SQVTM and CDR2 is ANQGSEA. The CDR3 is CSVEGSINEQFF. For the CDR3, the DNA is TGCAGCGTTGAAGGTAGTATCAATGAGCAGTTCTTC.

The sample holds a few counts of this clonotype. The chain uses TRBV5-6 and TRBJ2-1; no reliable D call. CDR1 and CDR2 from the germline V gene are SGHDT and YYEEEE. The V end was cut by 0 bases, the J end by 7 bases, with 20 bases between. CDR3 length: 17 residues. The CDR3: CASSLAIWVPTGNEQFF. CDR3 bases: TGTGCCAGCAGCTTGGCGATATGGGTGCCCACCGGGAATGAGCAGTTCTTC. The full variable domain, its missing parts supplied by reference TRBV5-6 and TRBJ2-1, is DAGVTQSPTHLIKTRGQQVTLRCSPKSGHDTVSWYQQALGQGPQFIFQYYEEEERQRGNFPDRFSGHQFPNYSSELNVNALLLGDSALYLCASSLAIWVPTGNEQFFGPGTRLTVL.

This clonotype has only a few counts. CDR3 bases: TGTGCCAGCAGCTCGGGGGGGCCGAACTCTGGAAACACCATATATTTT. Encoded protein: CASSSGGPNSGNTIYF. V is TRBV5-5 and J is TRBJ1-3; D perhaps matches TRBD1 (6 bases). The ends were cut back, 3 bases at V and 0 bases at J, with 13 bases in the middle. CDR3 length: 16 amino acids. Germline values: CDR1 SGHKS, CDR2 YYEKEE (reference sequence).

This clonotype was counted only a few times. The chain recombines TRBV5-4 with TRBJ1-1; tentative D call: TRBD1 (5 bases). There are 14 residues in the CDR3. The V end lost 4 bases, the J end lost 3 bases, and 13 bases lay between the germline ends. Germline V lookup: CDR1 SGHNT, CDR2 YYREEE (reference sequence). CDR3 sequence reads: CASSPSQGDTEAFF. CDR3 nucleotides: TGTGCCAGCAGCCCTTCCCAGGGCGACACTGAAGCTTTCTTT.